The clone carrying this T cell receptor beta chain was detected a few times. Treatment meaning: randomized to nivolumab then ipilimumab (arm A) or the reverse (arm B). Some clones are missing from TCRdb's copy, which holds only in-frame ones; the method was immunoSEQ multiplex PCR. Of around 4,900 clones in the sample, about 73% were seen once. The germline gives CDR1 LGHNA, CDR2 YNFKEQ. V trimming: 0 bases; J trimming: 8 bases; junction bases outside the gene matches: 7. This CDR3 is built from 16 residues. The data belong to a study of sequential checkpoint blockade in melanoma. The wider study: Maintenance nivolumab came after either treatment sequence.

V is TRBV4-2 and J is TRBJ2-1; 10 bases are shared with TRBD1. This clonotype originated in a human donor with melanoma. The starting material was CD8+ T cells sorted from blood (inferred from file names), obtained from a patient given nivolumab and ipilimumab in sequence. The CDR3 region has the DNA TGTGCCAGCAGCCAAGATAACGGACAGGGGGTCGATGAGCAGTTCTTC. It is translated as CASSQDNGQGVDEQFF.